Listed below are T cell receptor beta chains from one sample, sequenced in a study of control samples from healthy donors and cancer patients. The data were produced by immunoSEQ multiplex PCR, yet TCRdb's version contains in-frame clones alone and is incomplete. The sample gives more than 50,000 clones, 75% to 95% of which show up once; more than 0.95% is in the top ten. Sequenced material: PBMCs. The receptors stem from a woman between 45 and 60 years old with colorectal cancer. The conserved cysteine and the conserved F or W are not part of the CDR3 here.

TRBJ1-1,TRBV2,ASSEQTTNTEAF
TRBJ2-7,TRBV7-8,ASSTRFEQY
TRBJ1-5,TRBV19,ASSIGQGGQPQH
TRBJ1-2,TRBV23-1,ASSQSPPGGSYGYT
TRBJ2-1,TRBV10-2,ASGWTGVYNEQF
TRBJ1-4,TRBV7-2,ASSSFQGPAGKLF
TRBJ2-5,TRBV6-2/TRBV6-3,ASSYKGFETQY
TRBJ2-5,TRBV28,ASSDRVEETQY
TRBJ2-7,TRBV30,ACHPGPIYEQY
TRBJ1-1,TRBV18,ASSPPSRGPMNTEAF
TRBJ1-1,TRBV18,ASSPLEVNTEAF
TRBJ1-2,TRBV3-1/TRBV3-2,ASSQDPGTFYGYT